The 3 T cell receptor beta chains in this list originate from one sample, sequenced in a study of shared clonotypes between healthy human individuals. Sequenced by immunoSEQ multiplex PCR; TCRdb stores in-frame clones only, minus some. The sample lists 640,000 or so clones, around 72% occurring once. Input material: memory CD4+ T cells sorted from blood. Sample subset: CD45RA-negative fraction. The receptors shown here come from a woman under 40 in good health.

J is TRBJ2-5 and V is TRBV25-1; D is unclear. The ends were cut back, 3 bases at V and 2 bases at J, with 13 bases in the middle. Germline assignment: CDR1 MGHDK and CDR2 SYGVNS. The CDR3 length is 15 residues. In nucleotides, the CDR3 is TGTGCCAGCAGTGACAATTCGGACCAGCAAGAGACCCAGTACTTC. It is translated as CASSDNSDQQETQYF.

The chain employs TRBV5-1 and TRBJ1-4, with 7 bases fitting TRBD1. With V trimmed by 0 bases and J by 7 bases, 9 bases remained unmatched. Germline values: CDR1 SGHRS, CDR2 YFSETQ. CDR3 length equals 16 residues. CDR3 nucleotides: TGCGCCAGCAGCTTGGAAGGCAGGGGGGATGTTGAAAAACTGTTTTTT. This translates into CASSLEGRGDVEKLFF.

The chain couples TRBV6-5 to TRBJ1-2, with 8 bases identical to TRBD1. The J segment lost 8 bases and the V segment lost 6 bases, leaving 2 bases of the junction unmatched. CDR3 length: 11 amino acids. In germline, CDR1 is MNHEY, CDR2 SVGAGI. In DNA, the CDR3 is TGTGCCAGCAGACGACAGGGGGGCTACACCTTC. Translated, it gives CASRRQGGYTF.